The 26 T cell receptor beta chains in this list originate from one sample, sequenced in a study of T cell responses to AZD1222 COVID-19 vaccine. Sequenced by immunoSEQ multiplex PCR; TCRdb stores in-frame clones only, minus some. The sample contains some 150,000 clones, roughly 94% of which appear only once. The sample in question was peripheral blood, obtained on day 0 of AZD1222 vaccination. Receptors were obtained from an adult in good health.

This clone appeared a single time. The chain has TRBV28 and TRBJ1-4; D unresolved. This CDR3 is 14 amino acids long. Trimming took 7 bases from V and 0 from J, leaving 9 bases between them. CDR1 MDHEN and CDR2 SYDVKM come from the germline V gene. Here the CDR3 DNA reads TGTGCCAGCACGAGACTTGCAACTAATGAAAAACTGTTTTTT. Its protein product is CASTRLATNEKLFF.

J is TRBJ2-1 and V is TRBV6-5, with a possible D match to TRBD2 (5 bases). V gave up 2 bases and J gave up 7 bases, with 18 bases separating them. CDR1 and CDR2 (germline): MNHEY, SVGAGI. CDR3 size: 16 residues. CDR3 in DNA: TGTGCCAGCAGTTACCGCGGGCCGAATTTTGGTAATGAGCAGTTCTTC. Translated: CASSYRGPNFGNEQFF.

The chain couples TRBV4-3 to TRBJ2-3, with 10 positions matching TRBD1. CDR1 is LGHNA and CDR2 is YSLEER in the germline V gene. The CDR3 is 14 residues long. The J segment lost 4 bases and the V segment lost 4 bases, leaving 2 bases of the junction unmatched. The CDR3 loop is CASSLGQGSDTQYF. CDR3 nucleotides: TGCGCCAGCAGCCTGGGACAGGGGTCAGATACGCAGTATTTT.

This chain connects TRBV10-2 to TRBJ2-1; D is ambiguous. The CDR3 has 10 amino acids. Germline loops: CDR1 WSHSY, CDR2 SAAADI. Trimming cost V 3 bases and J 7 bases, with 1 base left between them. CDR3 nucleotides: TGCGCCAGCAGTGATAATGAGCAGTTCTTC. Amino acid sequence: CASSDNEQFF.

The chain carries TRBV5-4 and TRBJ1-1; D remains unclear. The germline gives CDR1 SGHNT, CDR2 YYREEE (reference sequence). Between the trimmed V and J ends, which lost 0 bases and 0 bases, there was a span of 6 bases. The CDR3 covers 14 residues. CDR3: CASSLGGLNTEAFF. CDR3 nucleotides: TGTGCCAGCAGCTTGGGAGGACTGAACACTGAAGCTTTCTTT.

V is TRBV7-9 and J is TRBJ1-5; 7 bases match TRBD1. Germline trimming cut 5 bases from V and 6 bases from J; bases unmatched to any gene: 7. Looked up from germline, CDR1 is SEHNR and CDR2 is FQNEAQ (reference sequence). CDR3 size: 14 residues. CDR3 DNA sequence: TGTGCCAGCAGCCCAAACGACAGGGCTCAGCCCCAGCATTTT. It translates to CASSPNDRAQPQHF.

The V and J genes are TRBV4-3 and TRBJ2-2; TRBD2 might be the D (6 bases). CDR3 size: 13 residues. CDR1 is LGHNA and CDR2 is YSLEER in the germline V gene. Between the trimmed V and J ends, which lost 2 bases and 6 bases, there was a span of 7 bases. The CDR3, as DNA: TGCGCCAGCAGCCAACCGGGGGCCGGGGAGCTGTTTTTT. This encodes CASSQPGAGELFF.

V gene TRBV4-2 combines with J gene TRBJ1-5; no clear D. Trimming left V 1 base short and J 3 bases short, with 19 bases between. There are 18 residues in the CDR3. From germline, CDR1 is LGHNA and CDR2 YNFKEQ. The chain's CDR3 is CASSQAGGGPGNNQPQHF. The CDR3 DNA reads TGTGCCAGCAGCCAAGCGGGTGGCGGGCCGGGAAACAATCAGCCCCAGCATTTT.

V is TRBV27 and J is TRBJ1-2, with D uncertain. V dropped 4 bases and J dropped 8 bases, with 23 bases sitting between them. The CDR3 is 16 residues long. Germline V gives CDR1 MNHEY, CDR2 SMNVEV (reference sequence). The chain's CDR3 is CASSSFLDPGGRGYTF. The CDR3 DNA is TGTGCCAGCAGTTCGTTTCTAGACCCCGGAGGTAGAGGCTACACCTTC.

This clone showed up just a few times. The rearrangement uses TRBV12-5 and TRBJ2-5; TRBD1 might be the D (6 bases). V lost 6 bases to trimming and J lost 5 bases, with 13 bases between them. This CDR3 has 13 residues. Germline CDR1 is LGHNT and CDR2 is FRNRAP. The CDR3 DNA follows: TGTGCTAGTGGCCTACAGGGTCTGGAGACCCAGTACTTC. It yields the protein CASGLQGLETQYF.

The chain couples TRBV11-3 to TRBJ2-7; D is possibly TRBD1 (5 bases). Germline CDR1 is SGHNT and CDR2 is YENEEA. V lost 5 bases to trimming and J lost 2 bases, with 10 bases between them. CDR3 length equals 13 residues. DNA for the CDR3: TGTGCCAGCAGCCCTGACAGCACCTACGAGCAGTACTTC. Translated, it gives CASSPDSTYEQYF.

This clone was seen more than once but under ten times. The chain recombines TRBV10-2 with TRBJ1-5; tentative D call: TRBD1 (6 bases). In germline, CDR1 is WSHSY, CDR2 SAAADI. Trimming removed 5 bases at V and 2 bases at J, with 16 bases between. The CDR3 extends over 16 amino acids. Here the CDR3 reads CASSRAGEVGNQPQHF. CDR3 sequence (DNA): TGCGCCAGCAGTCGGGCAGGGGAAGTGGGCAATCAGCCCCAGCATTTT.

This chain links TRBV5-6 with TRBJ2-2; 8 nucleotides match TRBD1. V lost 3 bases to trimming and J lost 4 bases; unmatched junction nucleotides: 8. Per the germline V gene, CDR1 is SGHDT and CDR2 is YYEEEE. CDR3 length: 16 residues. The CDR3, as DNA: TGTGCCAGCAGCTCCCTCAGGACAGGGAGCACCGGGGAGCTGTTTTTT. Translation: CASSSLRTGSTGELFF.

The chain carries TRBV10-3 and TRBJ2-6; D uncertain. V was cut by 6 bases and J by 0 bases, with 6 bases left in between. Germline assignment: CDR1 ENHRY and CDR2 SYGVKD. The CDR3 length is 14 residues. The CDR3 protein is CAIRADSGANVLTF. The CDR3 DNA reads TGTGCCATCAGGGCTGACTCTGGGGCCAACGTCCTGACTTTC.

The chain couples TRBV29-1 to TRBJ1-2; D call uncertain. Germline values: CDR1 SQVTM, CDR2 ANQGSEA. This CDR3 comprises 13 residues. V lost 0 bases and J lost 4, with 9 bases in between. CDR3 loop: CSVEDRLAYGYTF. The CDR3 region has the DNA TGCAGCGTTGAAGACAGGTTGGCCTATGGCTACACCTTC.

This chain joins TRBV28 and TRBJ1-2; possibly TRBD1 for D (6 bases). The V gene's germline CDR1 is MDHEN and CDR2 SYDVKM. V was cut by 5 bases and J by 3 bases, with 16 bases left in between. The CDR3 loop spans 15 amino acids. CDR3: CASSPSGGGYYGYTF. CDR3 bases: TGTGCCAGCAGTCCTTCTGGGGGCGGCTACTATGGCTACACCTTC.

The sample holds one count of this clone. The chain is built from TRBV27 and TRBJ1-1; D possibly corresponds to TRBD1 (5 bases). The CDR3 length is 14 residues. Germline CDR1 reads MNHEY; CDR2 reads SMNVEV (reference sequence). Trimming removed 6 bases at V and 4 bases at J, with 15 bases between. The CDR3 spells CASSGGSFGTEAFF. In DNA, the CDR3 is TGTGCCAGCAGCGGGGGGAGTTTTGGCACTGAAGCTTTCTTT.

The table lists this clone with a count of one. The chain links TRBV9 to TRBJ1-2; possible D gene TRBD1, 5 bases. This CDR3 spans 14 amino acids. Deletions cut 2 bases from V and 0 bases from J, with 8 bases between. Germline loops: CDR1 SGDLS, CDR2 YYNGEE. The CDR3, as DNA: TGTGCCAGCAGCGTTGGGACCGCTAACTATGGCTACACCTTC. Protein product: CASSVGTANYGYTF.

This clone showed up just once. The chain links TRBV4-1 to TRBJ1-1; D remains unclear. Germline lookup yields CDR1 MGHRA and CDR2 YSYEKL. The CDR3 has 15 residues. Trimming took off 4 bases at V and 5 bases at J, with 17 bases between the two ends. The CDR3 spells CASSRTTTKKTEAFF. The CDR3 DNA follows: TGCGCCAGCAGCCGGACGACTACGAAGAAGACTGAAGCTTTCTTT.

V and J are TRBV2 and TRBJ2-2; TRBD1 matches at 8 bases. The CDR3 has 14 residues. V shed 6 bases, J shed 5 bases, and the junction held 5 bases outside the gene matches. CDR1 and CDR2 (germline): SNHLY, FYNNEI. CDR3 DNA: TGTGCCAGCAGGTCAACAGGGGGAACCGGGGAGCTGTTTTTT. This sequence encodes CASRSTGGTGELFF. Variable domain in full (rest from reference TRBV2 and TRBJ2-2): EPEVTQTPSHQVTQMGQEVILRCVPISNHLYFYWYRQILGQKVEFLVSFYNNEISEKSEIFDDQFSVERPDGSNFTLKIRSTKLEDSAMYFCASRSTGGTGELFFGEGSRLTVL.

The rearrangement links TRBV19 to TRBJ2-7, with 7 bases fitting TRBD2. Looked up from germline, CDR1 is LNHDA and CDR2 is SQIVND (reference sequence). Germline trimming cut 8 bases from V and 2 bases from J; bases unmatched to any gene: 6. The CDR3 is made up of 13 amino acids. The CDR3: CASSGGPTYEQYF. The CDR3 coding sequence is TGTGCCAGTTCGGGGGGACCTACCTACGAGCAGTACTTC. Full variable domain (remainder filled in from reference TRBV19 and TRBJ2-7): DGGITQSPKYLFRKEGQNVTLSCEQNLNHDAMYWYRQDPGQGLRLIYYSQIVNDFQKGDIAEGYSVSREKKESFPLTVTSAQKNPTAFYLCASSGGPTYEQYFGPGTRLTVT.

The J gene is TRBJ2-2, the V gene TRBV7-6, with TRBD2 matching over 9 bases. Germline-derived CDR1 and CDR2 are SGHVS and FNYEAQ. CDR3 length equals 16 residues. V was clipped by 5 bases and J by 4 bases; unmatched bases: 8. The DNA of the CDR3 is TGTGCCAGCAGCGCACCGCGGGGGGGCAGCACCGGGGAGCTGTTTTTT. It encodes CASSAPRGGSTGELFF.

This clone was counted once. The chain uses TRBV5-1 and TRBJ2-7; TRBD1 aligns across 12 bases. Trimming at V came to 4 bases and at J to 7 bases, leaving 6 bases not matched to a gene. This CDR3 spans 14 amino acids. Per germline, CDR1 SGHRS and CDR2 YFSETQ. The CDR3 DNA reads TGCGCCAGCAGCCCGGGACAGGGGGCGCGGGAGCAGTACTTC. Protein sequence: CASSPGQGAREQYF.

The chain recombines TRBV21-1 with TRBJ2-7; the DNA was not used to check the table's D call, TRBD1. TRBV21-1 is described as a pseudogene. The CDR3 has 15 residues. The CDR3 sequence: CASSTQLRRSYEQYF. CDR3 bases: TGTGCCAGCAGCACTCAGCTCAGGCGCTCCTACGAGCAGTACTTC.

The chain joins TRBV7-6 to TRBJ1-3, with a possible D match to TRBD1 (6 bases). The CDR3 sequence is 15 residues long. Trimming shortened V by 3 bases and J by 0 bases, and 9 bases separated the two germline ends. Germline CDR1 SGHVS, CDR2 FNYEAQ. CDR3 in DNA: TGTGCCAGCAGCTTGGACAGATCCTCTGGAAACACCATATATTTT. Amino acid sequence: CASSLDRSSGNTIYF.

V and J are TRBV7-9 and TRBJ1-1, with 8 bases aligning to TRBD1. Germline loops: CDR1 SEHNR, CDR2 FQNEAQ (reference sequence). The CDR3 is made up of 16 amino acids. V was pared by 5 bases and J by 4 bases, with 12 bases of the junction left unmatched. The CDR3 reads CASSPSETGVRTEAFF. The CDR3 DNA sequence: TGTGCCAGCAGCCCCTCCGAGACAGGGGTGCGCACTGAAGCTTTCTTT.